The 22 T cell receptor beta chains in this list originate from one sample, sequenced in a study of neurological immune-mediated disorders. Time point reported: longitudinal time-point 1 (baseline). TCRdb re-called the 5' RACE reads with MiXCR, one entry per CDR3 protein. The data show about 71,000 distinct CDR3 sequences, about 10% seen once. Sequenced sample: PBMCs. The receptors stem from a man aged 25 to 40 in good health.

This clonotype was found many times. The chain combines TRBV5-1 with TRBJ1-1, with 9 positions matching TRBD1. Germline lookup yields CDR1 SGHRS and CDR2 YFSETQ. The CDR3 is 16 residues long. Unmatched junction bases numbered 10, after V lost 0 bases and J lost 7 bases. CDR3 DNA sequence: TGCGCCAGCAGCTTGGTCACAGGGGGCTACACTAATGAAGCTTTCTTT. It yields the protein CASSLVTGGYTNEAFF.

On this clonotype itself: With a much larger clone just one base away, this may be a read error. The chain carries TRBV2 and TRBJ2-3; TRBD2 aligns across 9 bases. Looked up from germline, CDR1 is SNHLY and CDR2 is FYNNEI. Trimming at V came to 7 bases and at J to 4 bases, leaving 9 bases not matched to a gene. The length of the CDR3 is 15 residues. In DNA, the CDR3 is TGTGCCAGCACCACTGTTAGCGGGAGCGCAGATACGCAGTATTTT. Translated, it gives CASTTVSGSADTQYF.

There are many counts of this clonotype. The chain joins TRBV9 to TRBJ1-2; TRBD1 might be the D (5 bases). Germline values: CDR1 SGDLS, CDR2 YYNGEE. The CDR3 covers 13 residues. V lost 0 bases, J lost 8 bases, and 11 bases lay in between. CDR3 in DNA: TGTGCCAGCAGCGTAGTAGGGACTTTAGGCTACACCTTC. It codes for CASSVVGTLGYTF.

The chain joins TRBV7-3 to TRBJ2-3; 10 positions agree with TRBD2. CDR3 size: 16 residues. Trimming took 1 base from V and 6 from J; bases not matched to a gene: 7. Germline lookup yields CDR1 SGHTA and CDR2 FQGTGA. CDR3 amino acids: CASSLRGLATQDTQYF. In nucleotides, the CDR3 is TGTGCCAGCAGCTTAAGGGGACTAGCGACACAGGATACGCAGTATTTT.

The chain is built from TRBV6-1 and TRBJ2-1, with 7 nucleotides matching TRBD2. J lost 9 bases, V lost 2 bases, and 10 bases had no gene match. There are 15 residues in the CDR3. Germline lookup yields CDR1 MNHNS and CDR2 SASEGT. The CDR3 protein is CASSENWEGLGEQFF. CDR3 nucleotide sequence: TGTGCCAGCAGTGAAAATTGGGAGGGCCTGGGTGAGCAGTTCTTC.

Comment on this clonotype: A much larger clone lies one base from this, so it may be a read error. This rearrangement joins TRBV4-1 to TRBJ2-7, with 11 bases aligning to TRBD1. V dropped 4 bases and J dropped 0; count of bases not matched to a gene: 5. This CDR3 is 16 amino acids long. Germline V gives CDR1 MGHRA, CDR2 YSYEKL. Here the CDR3 reads CASSRGGQGVSYEQYF. CDR3 nucleotide sequence: TGCGCCAGCAGCCGGGGGGGACAGGGGGTCTCCTACGAGCAGTACTTC.

The J gene is TRBJ2-6, the V gene TRBV19, with a tentative D call TRBD1 (6 bases). Between the trimmed V and J ends, which lost 9 bases and 0 bases, there was a span of 9 bases. Germline V gives CDR1 LNHDA, CDR2 SQIVND (reference sequence). The CDR3 loop spans 14 amino acids. This CDR3 is CASGTNSGANVLTF. The CDR3 coding sequence is TGTGCCAGCGGGACAAACTCTGGGGCCAACGTCCTGACTTTC.

This clonotype was found many times. The V call is TRBV5-1, the J call TRBJ2-3, with D perhaps TRBD1 or TRBD2 (5 bases each). Deletions cut 0 bases from V and 4 bases from J, with 21 bases between. The germline V gene has CDR1 SGHRS and CDR2 YFSETQ. The CDR3 length is 18 residues. The CDR3 DNA sequence: TGCGCCAGCAGCTTGGGCCCTCCTTACGCGAGGGGTTCAGATACGCAGTATTTT. Protein product: CASSLGPPYARGSDTQYF.

This clonotype was recorded many times. This chain links TRBV7-9 with TRBJ2-7, with D uncertain. Deletions cut 4 bases from V and 2 bases from J, with 6 bases between. Per the germline V gene, CDR1 is SEHNR and CDR2 is FQNEAQ (reference sequence). The CDR3 length is 12 residues. The CDR3 DNA follows: TGTGCCAGCAGCTCTGGAACCTACGAGCAGTACTTC. As protein: CASSSGTYEQYF.

This clonotype was picked up many times. The chain carries TRBV20-1 and TRBJ2-2; 13 bases are a match to TRBD2. The length of the CDR3 is 15 residues. Germline CDR1 and CDR2: DFQATT and SNEGSKA (reference sequence). V shed 2 bases and J 5 bases; nucleotides not matched to a gene: 2. The CDR3 sequence: CSARPTSGRTGELFF. The CDR3 DNA sequence: TGCAGTGCTAGACCGACTAGCGGGAGGACCGGGGAGCTGTTTTTT.

This clonotype showed up many times. The chain uses TRBV25-1 and TRBJ2-2; D remains ambiguous. The CDR3 length is 12 residues. V was trimmed by 3 bases and J by 9 bases, leaving 8 bases between them. Germline CDR1 MGHDK, CDR2 SYGVNS. CDR3 sequence: CASSDLGRELFF. For the CDR3, the DNA is TGTGCCAGCAGTGATCTCGGACGGGAGCTGTTTTTT.

Of note for this clonotype: Since a much larger clone is just one base distant, this may be a read error. The rearrangement joins TRBV6-2 or TRBV6-3 to TRBJ2-3; D ambiguous. This CDR3 has 12 amino acids. Germline values: CDR1 MNHEY, CDR2 SVGEGT. The CDR3 reads CSSSYGTDTQYF. CDR3 bases: TGTTCCAGCAGTTACGGCACAGATACGCAGTATTTT.

This clonotype came up many times. The gene calls are TRBV7-9 and TRBJ2-5; maybe TRBD1 (6 bases). The CDR3 extends over 17 amino acids. Germline CDR1 and CDR2: SEHNR and FQNEAQ (reference sequence). V gave up 5 bases and J gave up 3 bases, with 22 bases separating them. The CDR3, as DNA: TGTGCCAGCAGCCCCGGATCGACAGGCCCCGGGGAAGAGACCCAGTACTTC. Its protein product is CASSPGSTGPGEETQYF.

This clonotype was seen at least ten times. The CDR3: CASRPLGGGTDTQYF. In DNA form, the CDR3 reads TGTGCCAGCAGACCTCTCGGAGGGGGCACAGATACGCAGTATTTT. The V and J genes are TRBV27 and TRBJ2-3, with a possible D match to TRBD2 (6 bases). Between the trimmed V and J ends, which lost 6 bases and 1 base, there was a span of 14 bases. This CDR3 region has 15 residues. From germline, CDR1 is MNHEY and CDR2 SMNVEV (reference sequence).

This chain connects TRBV7-7 to TRBJ2-1; 7 positions agree with TRBD1. V shed 5 bases, J shed 4 bases, and the junction held 5 bases outside the gene matches. This CDR3 is built from 14 residues. The germline V gene encodes CDR1 SSHAT and CDR2 FNYEAQ (reference sequence). CDR3 DNA: TGTGCCAGCAGCCTTGGACAGGAATACAATGAGCAGTTCTTC. Amino acids: CASSLGQEYNEQFF.

Worth noting for this clonotype: A junction end diverges from the germline sequence, so it may reflect a read error. The chain joins TRBV29-1 to TRBJ2-1; TRBD2 matches at 16 bases. CDR1 and CDR2 (germline): SQVTM, ANQGSEA. The CDR3 has 17 amino acids. Here the CDR3 reads CSVGGLAGGPSYNDQFF. CDR3 in DNA: TGCAGCGTAGGGGGACTAGCGGGAGGGCCTTCTTACAATGATCAGTTCTTC.

This clonotype was picked up many times. V is TRBV3-1 and J is TRBJ2-7; D is perhaps TRBD1 (6 bases). Trimming removed 3 bases from V and 6 bases from J, with 12 bases in between. The CDR3 length is 13 residues. CDR1 is LGHDT and CDR2 is YNNKEL in the germline V gene (reference sequence). The chain's CDR3 is CASSQRDISEQYF. The CDR3 DNA reads TGTGCCAGCAGCCAGAGGGACATCTCCGAGCAGTACTTC.

This clonotype was counted many times. This sequence joins TRBV4-2 and TRBJ2-1, with 7 bases fitting TRBD2. The V gene end was trimmed by 1 base and the J gene end by 2 bases; junction bases not matched to a gene: 2. The CDR3 contains 15 residues. The V gene's germline CDR1 is LGHNA and CDR2 YNFKEQ. The CDR3 loop reads CASSQVGTTYNEQFF. CDR3 DNA: TGTGCCAGCAGCCAAGTCGGGACTACCTACAATGAGCAGTTCTTC.

This clonotype has ten or more counts. The CDR3, as DNA: TGTGCCAGCAGCTCCGGGAGGGGCAGCGATGGCTACACCTTC. Amino acids: CASSSGRGSDGYTF. The rearrangement uses TRBV5-4 and TRBJ1-2, with TRBD1 as a possible D gene (5 bases). From germline, CDR1 is SGHNT and CDR2 YYREEE (reference sequence). V lost 3 bases and J 6 bases, leaving 15 bases between the germline ends. The CDR3 sequence is 14 residues long.

Ten or more counts support this clonotype. This sequence joins TRBV14 and TRBJ2-1, with 9 positions matching TRBD1. This CDR3 contains 15 residues. The germline V gene encodes CDR1 SGHDN and CDR2 FVKESK. J lost 8 bases, V lost 3 bases, and 8 bases had no gene match. CDR3 in DNA: TGTGCCAGCAGCCAGAACAGGGGGCCGGTTGATGAGCAGTTCTTC. Translated: CASSQNRGPVDEQFF. Supplemented by reference TRBV14 and TRBJ2-1, the full variable domain reads EAGVTQFPSHSVIEKGQTVTLRCDPISGHDNLYWYRRVMGKEIKFLLHFVKESKQDESGMPNNRFLAERTGGTYSTLKVQPAELEDSGVYFCASSQNRGPVDEQFFGPGTRLTVL.

This clonotype came up many times. V and J are TRBV14 and TRBJ1-1, with D tentatively TRBD1 (6 bases). V lost 6 bases and J 5 bases, leaving 13 bases between the germline ends. From germline, CDR1 is SGHDN and CDR2 FVKESK. The CDR3 totals 13 residues. As DNA, the CDR3 is TGTGCCAGCAGAAAACAGGGAGGAACTGAAGCTTTCTTT. This sequence encodes CASRKQGGTEAFF.

This clonotype has at least ten counts. V is TRBV2 and J is TRBJ2-7, with D uncertain. The germline V and J ends were trimmed by 3 bases and 0 bases, with 12 bases remaining between them. Germline CDR1 reads SNHLY; CDR2 reads FYNNEI. This CDR3 is built from 15 residues. CDR3 protein: CASSDTRANSYEQYF. CDR3 DNA: TGTGCCAGCAGTGACACCAGAGCCAACTCCTACGAGCAGTACTTC.